The clone carrying this T cell receptor (beta chain) was found many times. Antigen specificity is unknown. This sample is part of a study of glioma-infiltrating T cells. The CDR3 is made up of 13 amino acids. Per germline, CDR1 SQVTM and CDR2 ANQGSEA. Germline trimming cut 6 bases from V and 9 bases from J; bases unmatched to any gene: 11. General observations from the study: Above-expected tissue-blood divergence occurred in all gliomas, most in low-grade ones. CDR3 overlap between tissue and blood was very small.

The iRepertoire nested amplicon-rescue multiplex PCR amplified TCR alpha and beta CDR3s from RNA. For one-step reverse transcription and amplification, roughly 95-400 ng of tissue mRNA or PBMC total RNA was used. A single record per CDR3 protein comes from TCRdb applying MiXCR to the multiplex PCR reads. The table lists 100,000 to 150,000 distinct CDR3 sequences, under 25% of them singletons. This TCR came from a human donor with low-grade glioma or glioblastoma, undergoing nonglioma brain surgery, or in good health (not recorded which). The sample was glioma tissue, nonneoplastic brain tissue, or PBMCs (not recorded which). The V gene is TRBV29-1, the J gene TRBJ1-5; 7 bases map to TRBD1. Written as DNA, the CDR3 is TGCAGCGTGGGCGGACAGGACTGGGGGCCCCAGCATTTT. Translation: CSVGGQDWGPQHF.